This is a list of T cell receptor beta chains from one sample in a study of blood T cell repertoires in COVID-19. Repertoires were generated with immunoSEQ multiplex PCR, while TCRdb's copy carries only in-frame clones and drops some. Among more than 40,000 clones, 85% to 90% were seen once, and the ten largest hold roughly 15%. The sequenced sample was peripheral blood. These receptors were taken from a human donor in a cohort sampled during active COVID-19. Each CDR3 is given with its conserved first and last residue. The order of the fields is CDR3 protein, CDR3 DNA, D gene, clone size, V gene, J gene. A D gene is named only where the DNA matches it firmly. Size values are once, few and many counts, or a class for expanded clones, and some rows have none.

cdr3_aa: CASSSNAGSNYGYTF; cdr3_nt: TGTGCCAGCAGCTCCAACGCGGGCAGTAACTATGGCTACACCTTC; d_call: .; clone_size: .; v_call: TRBV7-8; j_call: TRBJ1-2
cdr3_aa: CASSLSDYTEAFF; cdr3_nt: TGTGCCAGCTCACTATCGGACTACACTGAAGCTTTCTTT; d_call: .; clone_size: .; v_call: TRBV18; j_call: TRBJ1-1
cdr3_aa: CASSLGDRGIHEQFF; cdr3_nt: TGCGCCAGCAGCTTAGGGGACAGAGGCATCCATGAGCAGTTCTTC; d_call: TRBD1; clone_size: few; v_call: TRBV5-1; j_call: TRBJ2-1
cdr3_aa: CASSQDIERMNTEAFF; cdr3_nt: TGCGCCAGCAGCCAAGATATCGAGCGCATGAACACTGAAGCTTTCTTT; d_call: .; clone_size: medium-sized; v_call: TRBV4-1; j_call: TRBJ1-1
cdr3_aa: CASSYRQLNEKLFF; cdr3_nt: TGTGCCAGCAGTTACCGACAGTTGAACGAAAAACTGTTTTTT; d_call: .; clone_size: .; v_call: TRBV6-2/TRBV6-3; j_call: TRBJ1-4
cdr3_aa: CASSPASGLAGGGANVLTF; cdr3_nt: TGTGCCAGCAGTCCTGCCTCGGGACTAGCGGGAGGGGGGGCCAACGTCCTGACTTTC; d_call: TRBD2; clone_size: once; v_call: TRBV28; j_call: TRBJ2-6
cdr3_aa: CARLQVSYGYTF; cdr3_nt: TGCGCCAGGCTACAGGTAAGCTATGGCTACACCTTC; d_call: .; clone_size: .; v_call: TRBV10-1; j_call: TRBJ1-2
cdr3_aa: CATSAGGSYNEQFF; cdr3_nt: TGTGCCACCTCAGCGGGGGGCTCCTACAATGAGCAGTTCTTC; d_call: TRBD2; clone_size: .; v_call: TRBV5-4; j_call: TRBJ2-1
cdr3_aa: CASTFRGEGRETQYF; cdr3_nt: TGTGCCAGCACCTTCCGTGGGGAGGGGCGAGAGACCCAGTACTTC; d_call: TRBD2; clone_size: .; v_call: TRBV27; j_call: TRBJ2-5
cdr3_aa: CASSSGSYYEQYF; cdr3_nt: TGTGCCAGCAGTAGCGGGTCCTACTACGAGCAGTACTTC; d_call: TRBD2; clone_size: .; v_call: TRBV9; j_call: TRBJ2-7
cdr3_aa: CASSEGEGYEQFF; cdr3_nt: TGTGCCAGCAGTGAGGGGGAGGGCTATGAGCAGTTCTTC; d_call: TRBD2; clone_size: .; v_call: TRBV6-4; j_call: TRBJ2-1
cdr3_aa: CASSERWSGDWFF; cdr3_nt: TGTGCCAGCAGTGAACGGTGGAGCGGTGACTGGTTCTTC; d_call: .; clone_size: .; v_call: TRBV27; j_call: TRBJ2-1
cdr3_aa: CASSIEGGWGNQPQHF; cdr3_nt: TGTGCCAGTAGTATAGAAGGCGGCTGGGGCAATCAGCCCCAGCATTTT; d_call: .; clone_size: .; v_call: TRBV19; j_call: TRBJ1-5
cdr3_aa: CASSRGEEYGYTF; cdr3_nt: TGTGCCAGCAGTCGAGGAGAAGAGTATGGCTACACCTTC; d_call: .; clone_size: .; v_call: TRBV6-5; j_call: TRBJ1-2
cdr3_aa: CASRSRNTGELFF; cdr3_nt: TGCGCCAGCAGGTCCAGGAACACCGGGGAGCTGTTTTTT; d_call: .; clone_size: few; v_call: TRBV10-1; j_call: TRBJ2-2
cdr3_aa: CASSEGLAYTDTQYF; cdr3_nt: TGTGCCAGCAGTGAGGGACTAGCGTATACAGATACGCAGTATTTT; d_call: TRBD2; clone_size: .; v_call: TRBV6-1; j_call: TRBJ2-3
cdr3_aa: CATQTGPYEQYF; cdr3_nt: TGTGCCACCCAGACAGGGCCCTACGAGCAGTACTTC; d_call: TRBD1; clone_size: few; v_call: TRBV6-5; j_call: TRBJ2-7
cdr3_aa: CASSLSRTGGVANYGYTF; cdr3_nt: TGTGCCAGCAGTTTATCGAGGACAGGGGGCGTCGCTAACTATGGCTACACCTTC; d_call: TRBD1; clone_size: .; v_call: TRBV27; j_call: TRBJ1-2
cdr3_aa: CSVLTEDYGYTF; cdr3_nt: TGCAGCGTACTGACAGAGGACTATGGCTACACCTTC; d_call: .; clone_size: .; v_call: TRBV29-1; j_call: TRBJ1-2
cdr3_aa: CASSQGDEQYF; cdr3_nt: TGCGCCAGCAGCCAAGGCGACGAGCAGTACTTC; d_call: .; clone_size: .; v_call: TRBV4-1; j_call: TRBJ2-7
cdr3_aa: CATSDPHRVEQYF; cdr3_nt: TGTGCCACCAGTGACCCCCACAGGGTCGAGCAGTACTTC; d_call: .; clone_size: .; v_call: TRBV24-1; j_call: TRBJ2-7
cdr3_aa: CASSFFLAGAYEQYF; cdr3_nt: TGTGCCAGCAGTTTTTTTTTAGCGGGGGCCTACGAGCAGTACTTC; d_call: TRBD2; clone_size: .; v_call: TRBV6-2/TRBV6-3; j_call: TRBJ2-7
cdr3_aa: CASSRTGRDTQYF; cdr3_nt: TGTGCCAGCAGCAGAACAGGGAGAGATACGCAGTATTTT; d_call: .; clone_size: .; v_call: TRBV11-2; j_call: TRBJ2-3
cdr3_aa: CASSQEGGSSNQPQHF; cdr3_nt: TGTGCCAGCAGCCAAGAAGGGGGCTCAAGCAATCAGCCCCAGCATTTT; d_call: TRBD1; clone_size: .; v_call: TRBV4-2; j_call: TRBJ1-5
cdr3_aa: CATLEVPITYTF; cdr3_nt: TGTGCCACCCTTGAGGTCCCCATCACCTACACCTTC; d_call: .; clone_size: .; v_call: TRBV28; j_call: TRBJ1-2
cdr3_aa: CASSQASWDREENEQYF; cdr3_nt: TGTGCCAGCAGCCAAGCCAGCTGGGACAGGGAGGAAAACGAGCAGTACTTC; d_call: TRBD1; clone_size: once; v_call: TRBV3-1/TRBV3-2; j_call: TRBJ2-7
cdr3_aa: CASSSLASGANVLTF; cdr3_nt: TGTGCCAGCAGTAGCCTCGCCTCTGGGGCCAACGTCCTGACTTTC; d_call: .; clone_size: .; v_call: TRBV6-5; j_call: TRBJ2-6
cdr3_aa: CASSWGLLDDNEQFF; cdr3_nt: TGTGCCAGTAGTTGGGGACTACTCGACGACAATGAGCAGTTCTTC; d_call: TRBD2; clone_size: .; v_call: TRBV19; j_call: TRBJ2-1
cdr3_aa: CASTVGTGVAKNIQYF; cdr3_nt: TGTGCCAGCACTGTGGGGACAGGGGTAGCCAAAAACATTCAGTACTTC; d_call: TRBD1; clone_size: .; v_call: TRBV7-8; j_call: TRBJ2-4
cdr3_aa: CASSLLASQETQYF; cdr3_nt: TGTGCCAGCAGCTTGTTAGCGAGCCAAGAGACCCAGTACTTC; d_call: .; clone_size: .; v_call: TRBV5-4; j_call: TRBJ2-5
cdr3_aa: CASSVGSGAFSYEQYF; cdr3_nt: TGTGCCAGCAGCGTAGGATCAGGGGCCTTCTCCTACGAGCAGTACTTC; d_call: .; clone_size: .; v_call: TRBV9; j_call: TRBJ2-7
cdr3_aa: CASSETQGPIGEKLFF; cdr3_nt: TGTGCCAGCAGTGAAACACAGGGGCCCATCGGTGAAAAACTGTTTTTT; d_call: TRBD1; clone_size: .; v_call: TRBV2; j_call: TRBJ1-4
cdr3_aa: CSVEDRFGDRAGEKLFF; cdr3_nt: TGCAGCGTTGAAGATCGATTTGGGGACAGGGCTGGTGAAAAACTGTTTTTT; d_call: TRBD1; clone_size: .; v_call: TRBV29-1; j_call: TRBJ1-4